This T cell receptor (beta chain) was recovered during a study of shared clonotypes between healthy human individuals. Study-level information: CD4 naive and CD4 memory each took three plates per donor, while CD8 naive took two and CD8 memory one. Study results and caveats: Non-shared clonotypes had lower generation probabilities than clonotypes shared by all four sorted-subset donors.

The authors divided CD4+ cells into CD45RA+ naive and CD45RA-negative memory subsets. In regard to this clone: Its antigen remains unknown.

Some clones are missing from TCRdb's copy, which holds only in-frame ones; the method was immunoSEQ multiplex PCR. The sample has some 2.1 million clones, 90% to 95% seen once; the top ten hold 0.13%. After removal of 1 base from V and 4 bases from J, the junction contained 5 bases not matched to a gene. This CDR3 contains 16 residues. Germline values: CDR1 SGHAT, CDR2 FQNNGV. This sequence joins TRBV11-2 and TRBJ2-5; 11 bases map to TRBD1. Sequencing was done on a sample of naive CD4+ T cells sorted from blood. The subset: CD45RA+ positively selected. The clonotype comes from a man aged 18 to 30 in good health. The CDR3 loop is CASSLGSGQGAETQYF. Here the CDR3 DNA reads TGTGCCAGCAGCTTAGGGTCCGGACAGGGGGCAGAGACCCAGTACTTC.